A selection of T cell receptor beta chains follows, all from one sample in a study of blood T cell repertoires in COVID-19. Repertoires were generated with immunoSEQ multiplex PCR, while TCRdb's copy carries only in-frame clones and drops some. In the table there are around 190,000 clones, roughly nine tenths of which are singletons. What was sequenced was peripheral blood. The receptors come from a man in his late teens or twenties who had recovered from COVID-19. The CDR3 runs from the conserved cysteine through the conserved F or W. The order of the fields is CDR3 protein, CDR3 DNA, clone size, D gene, V gene, J gene. D genes are given only for firm matches. Expanded clones get a size class; other rows say once, few or many, or leave the size out.

CASSRQGNYGYTF,TGTGCCAGCAGCCGACAGGGCAACTATGGCTACACCTTC,.,TRBD1,TRBV6-6,TRBJ1-2
CSDRDSTRNTEAFF,TGCAGCGACCGGGACTCCACCCGGAACACTGAAGCTTTCTTT,.,.,TRBV29-1,TRBJ1-1
CASSAGEGTEAFF,TGTGCCAGCAGTGCAGGGGAGGGGACTGAAGCTTTCTTT,few,.,TRBV2,TRBJ1-1
CASSPSGRVSYEQYF,TGTGCCAGCAGCCCCAGCGGGAGAGTTTCCTACGAGCAGTACTTC,.,TRBD2,TRBV6-2/TRBV6-3,TRBJ2-7
CAISEGLAGGPLNNEQFF,TGTGCCATCAGTGAGGGACTAGCGGGAGGGCCTCTCAACAATGAGCAGTTCTTC,once,TRBD2,TRBV10-3,TRBJ2-1
CASSPRLSGETQYF,TGTGCCAGCAGCCCCCGACTGAGCGGGGAGACCCAGTACTTC,.,.,TRBV9,TRBJ2-5
CSSWTGVYGYTF,TGCAGCTCCTGGACAGGGGTTTACGGCTACACCTTC,.,TRBD1,TRBV29-1,TRBJ1-2
CASSVVGGSSTGELFF,TGTGCCAGCAGCGTAGTTGGCGGGAGCTCCACCGGGGAGCTGTTTTTT,.,TRBD2,TRBV9,TRBJ2-2
CASSLVAGEKNEQFF,TGTGCCAGCAGCTTAGTAGCGGGAGAGAAGAATGAGCAGTTCTTC,once,TRBD2,TRBV7-9,TRBJ2-1
CAISESVEAFF,TGTGCCATCAGTGAATCAGTTGAAGCTTTCTTT,.,.,TRBV10-3,TRBJ1-1
CASSEPLGFRYEQYF,TGTGCCAGCAGTGAACCTTTAGGTTTCAGGTACGAGCAGTACTTC,.,.,TRBV6-1,TRBJ2-7
CASRLAGGPGEQYF,TGTGCCAGCAGATTAGCGGGAGGGCCGGGAGAGCAGTACTTC,.,TRBD2,TRBV11-2,TRBJ2-7
CASSKVGSNTEAFF,TGTGCCAGCAGCAAGGTCGGGTCGAACACTGAAGCTTTCTTT,.,.,TRBV2,TRBJ1-1
CASRRTEQETQYF,TGTGCCAGCAGACGCACAGAGCAAGAGACCCAGTACTTC,.,.,TRBV11-3,TRBJ2-5
CASSGSFGSYEQYF,TGTGCCAGCAGCGGCAGCTTCGGGTCCTACGAGCAGTACTTC,.,.,TRBV9,TRBJ2-7
CASSAVGGPYEQYF,TGTGCCAGCAGTGCCGTGGGAGGCCCCTACGAGCAGTACTTC,.,.,TRBV27,TRBJ2-7
CASSQGTSLETQYF,TGTGCCAGCAGCCAAGGTACTAGCTTGGAGACCCAGTACTTC,.,.,TRBV3-1/TRBV3-2,TRBJ2-5
CASSYLFNTEAFF,TGTGCCAGCAGTTACCTATTCAACACTGAAGCTTTCTTT,.,.,TRBV27,TRBJ1-1
CAWSPLGQLSSGNTIYF,TGTGCCTGGAGTCCGTTGGGGCAGTTAAGCTCTGGAAACACCATATATTTT,.,.,TRBV30,TRBJ1-3
CASSYSISGSEAFF,TGTGCCAGCAGTTACTCGATATCAGGCTCCGAAGCTTTCTTT,.,.,TRBV6-5,TRBJ1-1
CASSSIGAGEYEQYF,TGTGCCAGCAGTTCCATTGGAGCGGGAGAGTACGAGCAGTACTTC,.,TRBD2,TRBV6-2/TRBV6-3,TRBJ2-7
CATSDGHYNEQFF,TGTGCCACCAGTGATGGACACTACAATGAGCAGTTCTTC,.,.,TRBV24-1,TRBJ2-1
CASGGETGELFF,TGTGCCAGTGGAGGAGAAACCGGGGAGCTGTTTTTT,.,.,TRBV19,TRBJ2-2
CASSLAGSEQYF,TGTGCCAGCAGCTTAGCGGGGAGCGAGCAGTACTTC,.,.,TRBV7-9,TRBJ2-7
CSARTENGYTF,TGCAGCGCGAGGACAGAAAATGGCTACACCTTC,.,.,TRBV29-1,TRBJ1-2
CASSPLVYEQYF,TGTGCCAGCAGTCCCCTAGTGTACGAGCAGTACTTC,.,.,TRBV2,TRBJ2-7
CASSLRTGLGSGELFF,TGTGCCAGCAGTTTACGGACAGGGCTAGGGAGCGGGGAGCTGTTTTTT,few,TRBD1,TRBV28,TRBJ2-2
CASSPGVPSAGNQETQYF,TGTGCCAGCAGCCCGGGTGTCCCTTCTGCCGGGAACCAAGAGACCCAGTACTTC,.,.,TRBV7-9,TRBJ2-5
CAIRETGIMNTEAFF,TGTGCCATCAGAGAGACAGGGATCATGAACACTGAAGCTTTCTTT,.,TRBD1,TRBV10-3,TRBJ1-1
CASSQRTTYEQYF,TGTGCCAGCAGTCAACGGACTACCTACGAGCAGTACTTC,once,.,TRBV6-2/TRBV6-3,TRBJ2-7
CAGYRTSGYEQYF,TGTGCCGGGTATCGGACTAGTGGGTACGAGCAGTACTTC,.,TRBD2,TRBV2,TRBJ2-7
CASNGQGVGQPQHF,TGTGCCAGCAATGGACAGGGGGTCGGTCAGCCCCAGCATTTT,few,TRBD1,TRBV2,TRBJ1-5
CASSPRGAVSSGYTF,TGTGCCAGCAGTCCCCGGGGAGCAGTCTCTAGTGGCTACACCTTC,.,.,TRBV6-5,TRBJ1-2
CASSSGQGGYGYTF,TGTGCCAGCAGCTCGGGACAGGGAGGATATGGCTACACCTTC,.,TRBD1,TRBV5-5,TRBJ1-2
CASSVEGEGGELFF,TGTGCCAGCAGCGTCGAGGGTGAGGGCGGGGAGCTGTTTTTT,few,.,TRBV9,TRBJ2-2
CASSSELAGVSGIQYF,TGTGCCAGCAGCTCAGAGCTAGCGGGAGTGTCCGGCATTCAGTACTTC,.,TRBD2,TRBV9,TRBJ2-4
CASGAGTGGSQPQHF,TGTGCCAGCGGGGCAGGGACAGGGGGCTCTCAGCCCCAGCATTTT,once,TRBD1,TRBV7-2,TRBJ1-5
CATRSAGAITGELFF,TGTGCCACCAGATCAGCGGGAGCCATCACCGGGGAGCTGTTTTTT,.,TRBD2,TRBV15,TRBJ2-2
CASSVATGGETQYF,TGTGCCAGCAGCGTAGCTACGGGTGGAGAGACCCAGTACTTC,.,.,TRBV9,TRBJ2-5
CASSEVTSGRARETQYF,TGTGCCAGCAGTGAAGTGACTAGCGGGAGGGCCCGAGAGACCCAGTACTTC,.,TRBD2,TRBV6-1,TRBJ2-5
CSVREGTGRGPQHF,TGCAGCGTGCGCGAGGGGACGGGCAGGGGGCCCCAGCATTTT,.,.,TRBV29-1,TRBJ1-5
CASRAGLAGSYEQYF,TGTGCCAGCAGGGCCGGACTAGCGGGATCCTACGAGCAGTACTTC,.,TRBD2,TRBV2,TRBJ2-7
CASSLSLGLAGARRNF,TGTGCCAGCAGTTTAAGCCTCGGACTAGCGGGAGCCCGGCGGAATTTT,.,TRBD2,TRBV28,TRBJ2-3
CASSLSAGELFF,TGTGCCAGCAGTTTGAGCGCCGGGGAGCTGTTTTTT,once,.,TRBV28,TRBJ2-2
CASSQGLAGSYEQYF,TGCGCCAGCAGCCAGGGACTAGCTGGGTCCTACGAGCAGTACTTC,.,TRBD2,TRBV4-1,TRBJ2-7